Below, one TCR beta chain is given with its context. Its antigen remains unknown. Study outcomes and limitations: Tumor Tregs overlapped most with tumor, then blood, naive CD4+ cells. Tumor memory CD4+ T cell TCR gene usage was found to cluster with blood and lymph node memory CD4+ cells and with lymph node naive CD4+ cells.

After constant-region reverse-primer amplification, full-length variable regions underwent semi-nested PCR with Nested Universal Primer A. One entry per CDR3 protein, called by TCRdb with MiXCR from the 5' RACE reads. The sample consists of tens of thousands of distinct CDR3 sequences, around a quarter of them appearing once. CD4+CD45RO+CD25- cells were isolated as memory CD4+ T cells. Germline V gene data show CDR1 as SGHTA and CDR2 as FQGNSA. After removal of 2 bases from V and 6 bases from J, the junction contained 6 bases not matched to a gene. The CDR3 spans 15 residues. The chain uses TRBV7-2 and TRBJ2-4, with TRBD2 identical over 8 bases. This TCR was sampled from a female donor with breast cancer. The sequenced material came from tumor-infiltrating memory CD4+ T cells sorted from the breast tumor. Subset noted: memory CD4+ T cells, CD4+CD45RO+CD25-. The CDR3 is CASSLKTSGGNIQYF. Written as DNA, the CDR3 is TGTGCCAGCAGCTTAAAAACCAGCGGGGGAAACATTCAGTACTTC.